This T cell receptor beta chain was retrieved from a study of blood T cell repertoires in COVID-19. For the study at large: The analysed material was cDNA or gDNA that came from T cells, B-cell-depleted T cells, or PBMCs.

Losses at the gene ends were 2 bases for V and 4 bases for J; bases not matched to a gene: 6. Germline-derived CDR1 and CDR2 are SGHRS and YFSETQ. The CDR3 runs 16 residues. Sequenced by immunoSEQ multiplex PCR; TCRdb stores in-frame clones only, minus some. The sample holds 200,000 to 250,000 clones, around nine tenths seen once. Sequencing input: PBMCs or T cells enriched from blood (not recorded which). The receptor was derived from a woman in her forties or fifties with acute COVID-19. The chain carries TRBV5-1 and TRBJ2-3, with TRBD2 matching 11 bases. The CDR3 DNA reads TGCGCCAGCAGCTTCACTAGCGGGAGTCTAGCAGATACGCAGTATTTT. Residues: CASSFTSGSLADTQYF.